Listed here are 29 T cell receptor beta chains from one sample, sequenced in a study of blood T cell repertoires in COVID-19. Produced via immunoSEQ multiplex PCR; TCRdb's table is partial and in-frame only. The sample holds some 140,000 clones, about 90% seen once. The sequencing sample was made of peripheral blood. The receptor set was obtained from a man aged 50-59 years with acute or convalescent COVID-19.

V and J are TRBV6-5 and TRBJ1-5, with D uncertain. The length of the CDR3 is 15 residues. From germline, CDR1 is MNHEY and CDR2 SVGAGI. V was trimmed by 2 bases and J by 1 base, leaving 9 bases between them. The CDR3 bases are TGTGCCAGCAGTTACGGCAGGTTGAGCAATCAGCCCCAGCATTTT. Protein sequence: CASSYGRLSNQPQHF.

The rearrangement links TRBV5-8 to TRBJ2-1, with D perhaps matching TRBD2 (5 bases). Germline lookup yields CDR1 SGHTS and CDR2 YDEGEE. V was shortened by 2 bases and J by 2 bases, with 11 bases between the two germline ends. This CDR3 comprises 15 residues. Here the CDR3 reads CASSFEGAPYNEQFF. The CDR3 DNA reads TGTGCCAGCAGCTTCGAGGGTGCCCCCTACAATGAGCAGTTCTTC.

The chain carries TRBV13 and TRBJ2-3; 10 bases agree with TRBD1. The trim removed 4 bases at V and 4 bases at J, leaving 17 bases unmatched. This CDR3 is built from 19 residues. Germline V lookup: CDR1 PRHDT, CDR2 FYEKMQ (reference sequence). As DNA, the CDR3 is TGTGCCAGCAGCTCGCGACAGGGGGCGAAGCGGGGTTTGGCAGATACGCAGTATTTT. It yields the protein CASSSRQGAKRGLADTQYF.

Remarks on this clone: The junction departs from the called germline gene at one end, perhaps through a read error. The chain carries TRBV20-1 and TRBJ1-2; no reliable D call. The CDR3 covers 9 residues. Germline loops: CDR1 DFQATT, CDR2 SNEGSKA (reference sequence). The CDR3 here is CSANNGYTF. The CDR3 DNA follows: TGCAGTGCTAACAATGGCTACACCTTC.

The rearrangement joins TRBV19 to TRBJ1-5; D ambiguous. The germline gives CDR1 LNHDA, CDR2 SQIVND (reference sequence). The CDR3 covers 14 residues. Trimming shortened V by 4 bases and J by 4 bases, and 11 bases separated the two germline ends. The CDR3 DNA reads TGTGCCAGTAGTACCCCTTCAGAAAATCAGCCCCAGCATTTT. It is translated as CASSTPSENQPQHF. Combining the CDR3 with reference TRBV19 and TRBJ1-5 gives the whole variable domain DGGITQSPKYLFRKEGQNVTLSCEQNLNHDAMYWYRQDPGQGLRLIYYSQIVNDFQKGDIAEGYSVSREKKESFPLTVTSAQKNPTAFYLCASSTPSENQPQHFGDGTRLSIL.

The chain recombines TRBV18 with TRBJ2-7, with 10 bases identical to TRBD1. The CDR3 consists of 16 residues. Germline-derived CDR1 and CDR2 are KGHSH and LQKENI. V shed 1 base and J 7 bases; nucleotides not matched to a gene: 10. In DNA, the CDR3 is TGTGCCAGCTCACCACTAGGAGGGGACAGGGGTGGAGAGCAGTACTTC. Amino acids: CASSPLGGDRGGEQYF.

The genes are TRBV9 and TRBJ1-6, with D possibly being TRBD1 (5 bases). Germline assignment: CDR1 SGDLS and CDR2 YYNGEE. Trimming left V 0 bases short and J 10 bases short, with 11 bases between. There are 14 residues in the CDR3. The CDR3 is CASSVGPEGSPLHF. The CDR3 nucleotides are TGTGCCAGCAGCGTAGGCCCGGAGGGGTCACCCCTCCACTTT.

In nucleotides, the CDR3 is TGTGCCAGCAGCTCGACAGGGGATCAGCCCCAGCATTTT. As protein: CASSSTGDQPQHF. The chain links TRBV7-8 to TRBJ1-5, with TRBD1 matching over 8 bases. In germline, CDR1 is SGHVS, CDR2 FQNEAQ. The CDR3 has 13 residues. With 4 bases clipped from V and 5 bases from J, the junction kept 1 base outside the gene matches.

The chain uses TRBV2 and TRBJ1-2; tentative D call: TRBD1 (5 bases). Germline loops: CDR1 SNHLY, CDR2 FYNNEI. V was pared by 3 bases and J by 5 bases, with 13 bases between. The CDR3 spans 14 residues. CDR3 region: CASSDVAGIYGYTF. The CDR3 bases are TGTGCCAGCAGTGACGTGGCAGGGATTTATGGCTACACCTTC.

The rearrangement links TRBV5-4 to TRBJ2-1; 11 bases map to TRBD2. After removal of 4 bases from V and 8 bases from J, the junction contained 8 bases not matched to a gene. This CDR3 is 15 amino acids long. CDR1 is SGHNT and CDR2 is YYREEE in the germline V gene (reference sequence). CDR3 region: CASSTGLAVFDEQFF. For the CDR3, the DNA is TGTGCCAGCAGCACGGGACTAGCGGTATTCGATGAGCAGTTCTTC.

This clone was seen only a few times. The J gene is TRBJ1-4, the V gene TRBV4-3; D gene uncertain. The CDR3 has 15 amino acids. Trimming removed 5 bases at V and 8 bases at J, with 18 bases between. CDR1 is LGHNA and CDR2 is YSLEER in the germline V gene. The CDR3 coding sequence is TGCGCCAGCAGCGCCAATTTGGGGAGAGACGAAAAACTGTTTTTT. It specifies CASSANLGRDEKLFF.

The rearrangement joins TRBV28 to TRBJ1-5; D unclear. Trimming stripped 6 bases from V and 7 bases from J, with 16 bases between. Germline lookup yields CDR1 MDHEN and CDR2 SYDVKM. CDR3 size: 14 residues. This CDR3 is CASSASAGRQPQHF. CDR3 DNA sequence: TGTGCCAGCAGCGCCTCCGCGGGTAGACAGCCCCAGCATTTT.

Here the CDR3 reads CASSSGQGDSPLHF. CDR3 in DNA: TGCGCCAGCAGCTCGGGACAGGGGGATTCACCCCTCCACTTT. V gene TRBV5-1 combines with J gene TRBJ1-6; 11 positions agree with TRBD1. Trimming cost V 3 bases and J 8 bases; bases outside gene matches: 1. This CDR3 is 14 amino acids long. Germline CDR1 SGHRS, CDR2 YFSETQ.

The chain carries TRBV3-1 (or the pseudogene TRBV3-2) and TRBJ2-5; 8 positions match TRBD2. This CDR3 comprises 16 residues. V lost 0 bases and J lost 5; bases outside the gene matches: 8. CDR1 is LGHDT, CDR2 YNNKEL, per germline (reference sequence). The CDR3 region is CASSQDYRGGGETQYF. CDR3 DNA sequence: TGTGCCAGCAGCCAAGATTACCGGGGGGGAGGCGAGACCCAGTACTTC.

The CDR3 sequence is CASSQGRGNEYDYGYTF. The CDR3 region has the DNA TGTGCCAGCAGCCAAGGAAGGGGAAACGAGTATGACTATGGCTACACCTTC. The V gene is TRBV7-9, the J gene TRBJ1-2, with D perhaps matching TRBD1 (5 bases). Germline lookup yields CDR1 SEHNR and CDR2 FQNEAQ (reference sequence). V lost 5 bases and J 3 bases, leaving 22 bases between the germline ends. This CDR3 is built from 17 residues.

The chain links TRBV24-1 to TRBJ2-5, with 10 bases aligning to TRBD1. The V segment lost 7 bases and the J segment 4 bases; nucleotides outside the gene matches: 5. The CDR3 spans 14 residues. The germline gives CDR1 KGHDR, CDR2 SFDVKD. The CDR3 coding sequence is TGTGCCACCAGGCCGACAGGGGGCTCAGAGACCCAGTACTTC. Translating gives CATRPTGGSETQYF.

On this clone itself: This same CDR3 is encoded by further DNA sequences in the sample. The V gene is TRBV28, the J gene TRBJ2-7; TRBD1 might be the D (6 bases). V was cut by 6 bases and J by 0 bases, with 12 bases left in between. The CDR3 sequence is 14 residues long. Germline V gene data show CDR1 as MDHEN and CDR2 as SYDVKM. The CDR3 DNA reads as TGTGCCAGCAGCCGAGGGGGAAGCTCCTACGAGCAGTACTTC. This translates into CASSRGGSSYEQYF.

The chain couples TRBV29-1 to TRBJ1-5, with D maybe TRBD1 (6 bases). Germline-derived CDR1 and CDR2 are SQVTM and ANQGSEA. There are 15 residues in the CDR3. The V end was cut by 4 bases, the J end by 3 bases, with 16 bases between. The CDR3 loop reads CSVALPGGANQPQHF. DNA of the CDR3: TGCAGCGTTGCCCTCCCGGGGGGCGCCAATCAGCCCCAGCATTTT.

The genes are TRBV19 and TRBJ1-2; D unclear. There are 13 residues in the CDR3. Germline CDR1 reads LNHDA; CDR2 reads SQIVND (reference sequence). V shed 6 bases and J shed 8 bases, with 16 bases lying between them. CDR3 amino acids: CASRPQNYRGYTF. The CDR3 coding sequence is TGTGCCAGTAGGCCCCAGAATTATCGAGGCTACACCTTC.

CDR3 region: CASSQGGRETQYF. The CDR3 DNA is TGTGCCAGCAGCCAAGGGGGCCGGGAGACCCAGTACTTC. The J gene is TRBJ2-5, the V gene TRBV4-2; possibly TRBD1 for D (5 bases). CDR3 length equals 13 residues. From germline, CDR1 is LGHNA and CDR2 YNFKEQ. V was shortened by 1 base and J by 5 bases, with 8 bases between the two germline ends.

The chain has TRBV6-1 and TRBJ2-2, with 7 positions matching TRBD1. Unmatched junction bases numbered 9, after V lost 4 bases and J lost 4 bases. In germline, CDR1 is MNHNS, CDR2 SASEGT. The CDR3 covers 16 residues. The CDR3 region has the DNA TGTGCCAGCAGTGGAGACAGGGATTGGACCACCGGGGAGCTGTTTTTT. Amino acids: CASSGDRDWTTGELFF.

Worth noting for this clone: Other DNA sequences in this specimen translate into the identical CDR3. The chain recombines TRBV30 with TRBJ1-5, with 8 bases aligning to TRBD1. The trim removed 5 bases at V and 2 bases at J, leaving 2 bases unmatched. The CDR3 spans 13 residues. Per germline, CDR1 GTSNPN and CDR2 SVGIG (reference sequence). The CDR3 loop is CAWSGGGNQPQHF. For the CDR3, the DNA is TGTGCCTGGTCAGGGGGCGGCAATCAGCCCCAGCATTTT.

The chain carries TRBV5-4 and TRBJ2-5, with 9 bases matching TRBD2. Germline V gene sequence: CDR1 SGHNT, CDR2 YYREEE (reference sequence). The CDR3 totals 15 residues. After removal of 5 bases from V and 2 bases from J, the junction contained 7 bases not matched to a gene. CDR3 sequence (DNA): TGTGCCAGCAGACCTTCGACTAGCGGACAAGAGACCCAGTACTTC. Translating it yields CASRPSTSGQETQYF.

This chain uses TRBV6-2 or TRBV6-3 with TRBJ1-2; D possibly corresponds to TRBD1 (6 bases). V dropped 5 bases and J dropped 6 bases, with 13 bases sitting between them. The V gene's germline CDR1 is MNHEY and CDR2 SVGEGT. CDR3 size: 13 residues. As DNA, the CDR3 is TGTGCCAGCAGTCAGGGGTCAGCGGATGGCTACACCTTC. It specifies CASSQGSADGYTF.

This chain links TRBV6-1 with TRBJ1-2; D is unresolved. The CDR3 consists of 16 residues. V gave up 4 bases and J gave up 4 bases, with 19 bases separating them. CDR1 is MNHNS, CDR2 SASEGT, per germline. CDR3 in amino acids: CASSASGGDRLYGYTF. In nucleotides, the CDR3 is TGTGCCAGCAGTGCGTCTGGCGGGGATCGACTCTATGGCTACACCTTC.

The chain joins TRBV6-6 to TRBJ2-3; the match to TRBD1 covers 11 bases. Germline V lookup: CDR1 MNHNY, CDR2 SVGAGI (reference sequence). This CDR3 comprises 20 residues. V was clipped by 6 bases and J by 0 bases; unmatched bases: 17. The CDR3 sequence: CASSGWDRGSHIASTDTQYF. The CDR3 DNA reads as TGTGCCAGCAGCGGGTGGGACAGGGGGTCCCACATAGCTAGCACAGATACGCAGTATTTT.

This clone was found once. At one end, the junction sequence differs from germline, possibly due to a read error. The chain has TRBV11-2 and TRBJ2-1; 13 bases match TRBD2. There are 16 residues in the CDR3. CDR1 is SGHAT and CDR2 is FQNNGV in the germline V gene. As DNA, the CDR3 is TGTGCTAGCAGCCGCCCTACTAGCGGGGGGGCCTTTGAGCAGTTCTTC. Its translation is CASSRPTSGGAFEQFF. The full variable domain, its missing parts supplied by reference TRBV11-2 and TRBJ2-1, is EAGVAQSPRYKIIEKRQSVAFWCNPISGHATLYWYQQILGQGPKLLIQFQNNGVVDDSQLPKDRFSAERLKGVDSTLKIQPAKLEDSAVYLCASSRPTSGGAFEQFFGPGTRLTVL.

V and J are TRBV24-1 and TRBJ2-1; D remains ambiguous. Trimming pared 12 bases from V and 7 bases from J, leaving 18 bases between. CDR1 and CDR2 from the germline V gene are KGHDR and SFDVKD. The CDR3 extends over 13 amino acids. DNA of the CDR3: TGTGCCGTGCTCGATTCCTACGCGAATGAGCAGTTCTTC. Encoded protein: CAVLDSYANEQFF.

V is TRBV19 and J is TRBJ1-2; no firm D call. Germline V CDR1 and CDR2: LNHDA, SQIVND (reference sequence). The CDR3 covers 14 residues. V was clipped by 3 bases and J by 8 bases, with 16 bases between them. CDR3 loop: CASSMAREADGYTF. In DNA, the CDR3 is TGTGCCAGTAGTATGGCCCGGGAAGCGGACGGCTACACCTTC.